The 13 T cell receptor beta chains listed next were all sequenced from one sample in a study of long-term antiretroviral therapy in people with HIV. This was the immunoSEQ v3.0 assay at survey level. Some clones are missing from TCRdb's copy, which holds only in-frame ones; the method was immunoSEQ multiplex PCR. The profile shows tens of thousands of clones, roughly 80% of them singletons. The input for sequencing was unsorted PBMCs, taken roughly 6.2 years after starting antiretroviral therapy. The receptors here all came from a man younger than 40 with HIV.

The chain is built from TRBV9 and TRBJ1-1, with TRBD1 identical over 9 bases. The CDR3 is made up of 15 amino acids. With 4 bases clipped from V and 8 bases from J, the junction kept 12 bases outside the gene matches. The germline gives CDR1 SGDLS, CDR2 YYNGEE. CDR3 protein: CASSRIGTGLREAFF. The CDR3, as DNA: TGTGCCAGCAGCCGAATTGGGACAGGGTTAAGAGAAGCTTTCTTT.

Points on this clone: A read error may produce the germline difference seen at one junction end. The chain couples TRBV11-3 to TRBJ2-1, with D unresolved. The CDR3 is 11 residues long. Germline assignment: CDR1 SGHNT and CDR2 YENEEA. The CDR3: CASSLGNYLIF. In nucleotides, the CDR3 is TGTGCCAGCAGCTTAGGTAATTACTTGATCTTC.

This CDR3 reads CASSYTGTAITDTQYF. The CDR3 region has the DNA TGTGCCAGCAGTTATACCGGGACAGCAATCACAGATACGCAGTATTTT. The rearrangement joins TRBV6-6 to TRBJ2-3; TRBD1 agrees at 7 bases. The CDR3 covers 16 residues. CDR1 and CDR2 (germline): MNHNY, SVGAGI (reference sequence). Trimming at V came to 3 bases and at J to 2 bases, leaving 8 bases not matched to a gene.

This clone has more than one count but fewer than ten. The chain links TRBV6-4 to TRBJ2-6; D is ambiguous. CDR3 size: 14 residues. Trimming stripped 2 bases from V and 0 bases from J, with 2 bases between. The germline V gene encodes CDR1 MRHNA and CDR2 SNTAGT. In DNA form, the CDR3 reads TGTGCCAGCAGTGACAACTCTGGGGCCAACGTCCTGACTTTC. The encoded protein is CASSDNSGANVLTF.

This chain uses TRBV5-8 with TRBJ2-7; D may match TRBD1 or TRBD2 (5 bases each). Trimming cost V 5 bases and J 2 bases, with 20 bases left between them. The CDR3 consists of 16 residues. Germline loops: CDR1 SGHTS, CDR2 YDEGEE. CDR3 nucleotide sequence: TGTGCCAGCAGGTCGACCTCCGGGACGGCCGCCTACGAGCAGTACTTC. This encodes CASRSTSGTAAYEQYF.

The J gene is TRBJ1-3, the V gene TRBV2; D call uncertain. Germline V gives CDR1 SNHLY, CDR2 FYNNEI. The CDR3 sequence is 16 residues long. Trimming stripped 5 bases from V and 1 base from J, with 15 bases between. The CDR3 spells CASSYPSSGSGNTIYF. CDR3 DNA: TGTGCCAGCAGTTACCCCTCCTCGGGATCTGGAAACACCATATATTTT.

The chain couples TRBV29-1 to TRBJ1-2; maybe TRBD1 (6 bases). Germline V lookup: CDR1 SQVTM, CDR2 ANQGSEA. V shed 4 bases and J shed 5 bases, with 11 bases lying between them. CDR3 size: 12 residues. In nucleotides, the CDR3 is TGCAGCGTTGCTAGGACAGATTATGGCTACACCTTC. Amino acid sequence: CSVARTDYGYTF.

This chain uses TRBV28 with TRBJ1-4; D is ambiguous. Trimming took 4 bases from V and 1 from J, leaving 13 bases between them. The CDR3 sequence is 16 residues long. Germline-derived CDR1 and CDR2 are MDHEN and SYDVKM. The CDR3 here is CASSSPLGVTNEKLFF. DNA for the CDR3: TGTGCCAGCAGTTCCCCCCTCGGGGTAACTAATGAAAAACTGTTTTTT. Based on the CDR3 plus reference TRBV28 and TRBJ1-4, the full variable domain is DVKVTQSSRYLVKRTGEKVFLECVQDMDHENMFWYRQDPGLGLRLIYFSYDVKMKEKGDIPEGYSVSREKKERFSLILESASTNQTSMYLCASSSPLGVTNEKLFFGSGTQLSVL.

J is TRBJ2-5 and V is TRBV30; 10 nucleotides agree with TRBD2. This CDR3 is 14 amino acids long. The V and J ends lost 1 base and 5 bases, in that order; junction bases with no gene match: 4. Germline V gene lookup returns CDR1 GTSNPN and CDR2 SVGIG (reference sequence). CDR3 protein: CAWSAKTSGETQYF. The CDR3 nucleotides are TGTGCCTGGAGTGCCAAGACTAGCGGGGAGACCCAGTACTTC.

The rearrangement joins TRBV25-1 to TRBJ1-2; D is ambiguous. CDR1 and CDR2 from the germline V gene are MGHDK and SYGVNS. Trimming took 4 bases from V and 8 from J, leaving 8 bases between them. The CDR3 spans 11 residues. CDR3 sequence (DNA): TGTGCCAGCAGTGCAAGTCAGGGCTACACCTTC. Its protein product is CASSASQGYTF.

The J gene is TRBJ2-2, the V gene TRBV29-1; possible D gene TRBD1, 6 bases. This CDR3 comprises 13 residues. Between the trimmed V and J ends, which lost 6 bases and 4 bases, there was a span of 12 bases. The germline V gene encodes CDR1 SQVTM and CDR2 ANQGSEA. CDR3 in DNA: TGCAGCGTCCTCGGACAGTTCACCGGGGAGCTGTTTTTT. This translates into CSVLGQFTGELFF.

This chain links TRBV28 with TRBJ1-2; 7 positions match TRBD1. This CDR3 is 19 amino acids long. Trimming removed 3 bases from V and 0 bases from J; junction bases left unmatched: 16. CDR1 is MDHEN and CDR2 is SYDVKM in the germline V gene. For the CDR3, the DNA is TGTGCCAGCAGTTTTATTTTCCTTACTTCGGACAGGACTAACTATGGCTACACCTTC. It specifies CASSFIFLTSDRTNYGYTF.

This rearrangement joins TRBV28 to TRBJ2-5, with TRBD2 identical over 10 bases. Germline CDR1 MDHEN, CDR2 SYDVKM. The CDR3 has 15 residues. Trimming cost V 10 bases and J 1 base; bases outside gene matches: 9. The chain's CDR3 is CATCRTSGGQETQYF. Here the CDR3 DNA reads TGTGCCACTTGCCGGACTAGCGGAGGCCAAGAGACCCAGTACTTC.